This T cell receptor beta chain was sequenced in a study of T cells in women clearing cervical HPV infection. Data came from immunoSEQ multiplex PCR; TCRdb stores just in-frame clones and leaves some out. In total, the table holds roughly 20,000 clones. In the case of this clone: The read comes to an end 3 residues before the CDR3 does, leaving the germline J gene to fill in the end.

The CDR3 runs to 14 residues. The V gene end was trimmed by 8 bases and the J gene end by 5 bases; junction bases not matched to a gene: 9. CDR1 is WSHSY, CDR2 SAAADI, per germline. Material: blood buffy coat. This TCR was recovered from a woman between 18 and 70 years old with a cervical HPV16 infection that either progressed to CIN3+ or cleared (not recorded which). The chain combines TRBV10-2 with TRBJ2-1; TRBD2 agrees at 7 bases. CDR3 protein: CASRLAGNHNEQFF. CDR3 DNA (partial): TGCGCCAGCCGGTTAGCGGGTAACCACAATGAG.